These T cell receptor beta chains were read from a single sample in a study of early T cells in non-severe SARS-CoV-2 infection. TCRdb reanalysed the 5' RACE reads using MiXCR and keeps one entry per CDR3 protein. The top ten hold 3.1% of the sample, which has approximately 98,000 distinct CDR3 sequences, roughly an eighth seen once. Specimen: whole blood. All receptors derive from an adult who was a healthcare worker with PCR-confirmed SARS-CoV-2 infection or an uninfected control (not recorded which). Both conserved end residues are part of each CDR3. D genes are given only for firm matches. Only part of the rows carry a size: once, few, many, or a class if the clone is expanded.

CDR3 DNA	CDR3 protein	J gene	D gene	clone size	V gene
TGTGCCAGCAGCCAAGAGGAGGCCGGGGAGCTGTTTTTT	CASSQEEAGELFF	TRBJ2-2	NA	NA	TRBV3-1
TGCAGTGCGCCATGGACTAGGGGTCCCTACGAGCAGTACTTC	CSAPWTRGPYEQYF	TRBJ2-7	TRBD2	few	TRBV20-1
TGTGCCAGCCAACCGGGACAGGGCTACAATGAGCAGTTCTTC	CASQPGQGYNEQFF	TRBJ2-1	TRBD1	NA	TRBV27
TGTGCCAGCAGCCCCCCGGGACAGGGGGCCTACAATGAGCAGTTCTTC	CASSPPGQGAYNEQFF	TRBJ2-1	TRBD1	many	TRBV11-2
TGTGCCAGCAGCGTAGTACAGGGGCTGTCTGAAGCTTTCTTT	CASSVVQGLSEAFF	TRBJ1-1	TRBD1	NA	TRBV9
TGTGCCAGCAGCCCGGTGGCGGGACCCTACGAGCAGTACTTC	CASSPVAGPYEQYF	TRBJ2-7	NA	NA	TRBV11-3
TGTGCCAGCAGCTTACAAACACCTAACACTGAAGCTTTCTTT	CASSLQTPNTEAFF	TRBJ1-1	NA	many	TRBV7-9
TGTGCCAGCCGTGGACAGGTCCACGAGCAGTACTTC	CASRGQVHEQYF	TRBJ2-7	TRBD1	NA	TRBV12-3/TRBV12-4
TGTGCCAGCAGCTTGGGGCCAGGCGGCGGGGGAGACACTGAAGCTTTCTTT	CASSLGPGGGGDTEAFF	TRBJ1-1	NA	few	TRBV5-5
TGTGCCAGCAAAACATCCCGGGCAAGAGGGGGCATTCAGTACTTC	CASKTSRARGGIQYF	TRBJ2-4	NA	many	TRBV6-5
TGCAGCGTTGTCAGAGGGTCGGGAGAGACCCAGTACTTC	CSVVRGSGETQYF	TRBJ2-5	NA	many	TRBV29-1
TGCAGTGCTAGGGGATACAATGAGCAGTTCTTC	CSARGYNEQFF	TRBJ2-1	NA	many	TRBV20-1
TGCAGCGTCCGTCCCGGACTAGTTGCCCATGAGCAGTTCTTC	CSVRPGLVAHEQFF	TRBJ2-1	TRBD2	few	TRBV29-1
TGTGCTAGTGGTTTGGACGCCGACAGGGGTAATTCACCCCTCCACTTT	CASGLDADRGNSPLHF	TRBJ1-6	TRBD1	few	TRBV12-5
TGTGCCAGCAGCAATGAGGGCAGCTATGGCTACACCTTC	CASSNEGSYGYTF	TRBJ1-2	NA	NA	TRBV3-1
TGTGCCAGCAGTTACTCGATGTCAGTTAACACCGGGGAGCTGTTTTTT	CASSYSMSVNTGELFF	TRBJ2-2	NA	few	TRBV6-5
TGTGCCAGCAAAGCAGACCCCGGGGAGACCCAGTACTTC	CASKADPGETQYF	TRBJ2-5	NA	NA	TRBV7-9
TGTGCCAGCAGCGGGACTCTCTCCTACGAGCAGTACTTC	CASSGTLSYEQYF	TRBJ2-7	NA	many	TRBV6-6
TGTGCCAGCAGTTACCACAGGACAGGGTTACAAGAGACCCAGTACTTC	CASSYHRTGLQETQYF	TRBJ2-5	TRBD1	many	TRBV6-6
TGTGCCGCGGGACAGCTCCACGAGCAGTACTTC	CAAGQLHEQYF	TRBJ2-7	NA	many	TRBV25-1
TGCGCCAGCAGTGTGCTAAGAGGGCGTAACAATGAGCAGTTCTTC	CASSVLRGRNNEQFF	TRBJ2-1	NA	many	TRBV10-1
TGTGCCAGCAGCCCTGCGAGGACTCGGACAACCTACAATGAGCAGTTCTTC	CASSPARTRTTYNEQFF	TRBJ2-1	NA	many	TRBV5-4